This TCR beta chain is drawn from a study of cytomegalovirus exposure and HLA in healthy donors. Study-level results: The availability of immune exposure information extended only to CMV serostatus. An observed cluster of highly shared sequence variants was recorded as a likely sequencing artifact.

Per germline, CDR1 SGHDN and CDR2 FVKESK. This CDR3 region has 16 residues. The V end lost 1 base, the J end lost 4 bases, and 16 bases lay between the germline ends. Worth noting for this clone: Its antigen is not identified.

PCR used 60 Vbeta primers and 13 Jbeta primers. Profiling relied on immunoSEQ multiplex PCR, and the TCRdb table lists in-frame clones only, not all of them. The top ten clones hold over 2% of a sample with roughly 150,000 clones, 80% to 90% of them seen once. Each donor was nominally healthy when sampled (though unrecorded immune exposures were likely). The sequence was obtained from a boy aged 2 to 10 in good health and CMV-seronegative. The sequenced sample consisted of PBMCs. The chain employs TRBV14 and TRBJ1-1; D is perhaps TRBD1 (6 bases). As DNA, the CDR3 is TGTGCCAGCAGCCAAGGGCGGGGGGCTCCACTCACTGAAGCTTTCTTT. Translation gives CASSQGRGAPLTEAFF.